Detailed here is one T cell receptor (beta chain). It lacks a known antigen. Per-base qualities were not stored, and no clone one base away is much larger. Separate from the roughly 700-subject first cohort, the validation cohort of 95 to 150 subjects was the group to which the donors belonged. This sample is drawn from a study of cytomegalovirus exposure and HLA in healthy donors (dated by TCRdb to the late 2010s). With regard to the full study: According to a later analysis, the roughly 130 validation repertoires were produced on the same platform as the 700 or so repertoires of the first cohort. The aim of the study was to test whether cataloging public T cell receptors could identify signatures of past pathogen exposure. Besides the first cohort of about 730 subjects, a separate validation cohort made up of 120 different subjects was used. High-throughput TCR immunosequencing, statistical association of individual TCRs with disease status, and machine learning were combined to predict cytomegalovirus infection status. Broad study findings and their caveats: In the study, about 150 TCR beta chains were listed as associated with cytomegalovirus. A later analysis lacked HLA typing for the validation cohort, so it scored co-occurrence in that cohort across all 130 or so repertoires. The classifier was reported to diagnose cytomegalovirus status with high specificity and sensitivity in both the original and validation cohorts. According to the authors, the approach could potentially be generalized to other disease states and immunological phenotypes. A later analysis found that TCRs clustered in the first cohort also tended to co-occur in the approximately 120 validation repertoires, with 94% of cluster scores above 0. Most TCR sequences were observed very rarely across donors, whereas some public TCRs were present in many individuals. In vitro tests confirmed that three of the cytomegalovirus-associated TCR beta chains recognize cytomegalovirus antigens.

Receptors were amplified or captured by the immunoSEQ multiplex PCR assay. Under the source paper's analysis protocol: A statistical classification framework was built to diagnose cytomegalovirus status from the catalog of TCR beta chain sequences. As stored in TCRdb, this immuneACCESS dataset retains in-frame rearrangements with V and J assigned. A fraction of the clones does not appear; measured against another copy, unresolved V genes explain less than half of the discrepancy, and the remainder lacks a known reason. V, J and clone size derive from that table, while D and trimming were established from the DNA sequence. This sample holds hundreds of thousands of clones; roughly 84% were observed only once. The ten largest clones represent 1.5% to 2.5% of the sample. The receptor's source is a woman under 30 in good health and CMV-seropositive. The source material was PBMCs.

This receptor carries the CDR3 CASSFGRGNTEAFF. The sequenced DNA is TGTGCCAGCAGCTTCGGCAGGGGTAACACTGAAGCTTTCTTT. In this chain, TRBV7-8 is recombined with TRBJ1-1; 6 matching bases give a weak D call of TRBD1. Between the V and J ends, shortened by 3 bases and 2 bases respectively, the junction contains 10 bases. For CDR1 and CDR2, the germline V gene lists SGHVS and FQNEAQ. The CDR3, from cysteine to phenylalanine, totals 14 residues. Only the CDR3 region is kept as DNA, spanning 42 bases read in frame from base 1.